The 21 T cell receptor beta chains below all came from one sample that was sequenced in a study of identical twins. From the 5' RACE reads, TCRdb called clonotypes with MiXCR, one entry per CDR3 protein. Of around 530,000 distinct CDR3 sequences listed, about 16% are singletons. A further study also used this sample, focusing on yellow fever vaccine responses in identical twins.

The specimen was CD4+ T cells sorted from blood. These receptors came from a young woman in good health.

Notes on this clonotype: A much larger clone differs from this one at a single base, so this may be a read error. The chain is built from TRBV11-2 and TRBJ1-2; the D gene is possibly TRBD1 (6 bases). V was pared by 5 bases and J by 3 bases, with 10 bases between. The CDR3 has 13 residues. Germline CDR1 is SGHAT and CDR2 is FQNNGV. In nucleotides, the CDR3 is TGTGCCAGCAGCCCAGAGGGGGACTATGGCTACACCTTC. This translates into CASSPEGDYGYTF.

This chain joins TRBV9 and TRBJ2-7; 9 bases map to TRBD1. In germline, CDR1 is SGDLS, CDR2 YYNGEE. There are 13 residues in the CDR3. V was clipped by 7 bases and J by 0 bases; unmatched bases: 2. CDR3 sequence reads: CASGTGSSYEQYF. DNA of the CDR3: TGTGCCAGCGGGACAGGGAGCTCCTACGAGCAGTACTTC. Supplemented by reference TRBV9 and TRBJ2-7, the full variable domain reads DSGVTQTPKHLITATGQRVTLRCSPRSGDLSVYWYQQSLDQGLQFLIQYYNGEERAKGNILERFSAQQFPDLHSELNLSSLELGDSALYFCASGTGSSYEQYFGPGTRLTVT.

The table lists this clonotype with many counts. The chain links TRBV10-2 to TRBJ1-2; 10 bases line up with TRBD1. V lost 6 bases, J lost 6 bases, and 1 base stayed unmatched. The V gene's germline CDR1 is WSHSY and CDR2 SAAADI. The CDR3 is 12 residues long. This CDR3 is CASRGTGDGYTF. In DNA form, the CDR3 reads TGCGCCAGCAGGGGGACAGGGGATGGCTACACCTTC.

The V and J genes are TRBV27 and TRBJ1-1; TRBD1 might be the D (6 bases). Germline loops: CDR1 MNHEY, CDR2 SMNVEV (reference sequence). The CDR3 length is 15 residues. Trimming took off 1 base at V and 3 bases at J, with 12 bases between the two ends. The CDR3 DNA reads TGTGCCAGCAGTTTATGGGGGGGCGGGCACACTGAAGCTTTCTTT. The encoded protein is CASSLWGGGHTEAFF.

This clonotype was observed a few times. The genes are TRBV2 and TRBJ1-1, with D possibly TRBD1 on 5 matching bases. CDR1 is SNHLY, CDR2 FYNNEI, per germline. V dropped 5 bases and J dropped 4 bases, with 14 bases sitting between them. The CDR3 length is 14 residues. The CDR3 protein is CASSPWTGGTEAFF. As DNA, the CDR3 is TGTGCCAGCAGTCCCTGGACGGGGGGCACTGAAGCTTTCTTT.

This clonotype has more than one count but fewer than ten. This sequence joins TRBV2 and TRBJ1-1; 7 bases fit TRBD1. Germline values: CDR1 SNHLY, CDR2 FYNNEI. The CDR3 has 18 residues. V dropped 6 bases and J dropped 1; count of bases not matched to a gene: 17. In nucleotides, the CDR3 is TGTGCCAGCAGGGGTAAACCCCGGGCAGGGGGACAGAACACTGAAGCTTTCTTT. This gives the protein CASRGKPRAGGQNTEAFF.

This sequence joins TRBV3-1 and TRBJ2-3; D uncertain. CDR3 length: 15 amino acids. Trimming cost V 0 bases and J 4 bases, with 11 bases left between them. Germline V gene sequence: CDR1 LGHDT, CDR2 YNNKEL (reference sequence). In DNA form, the CDR3 reads TGTGCCAGCAGCCAAGATTGGGCTAGGGCAGATACGCAGTATTTT. Translating gives CASSQDWARADTQYF.

The chain joins TRBV10-3 to TRBJ1-6; 10 positions agree with TRBD1. Germline trimming cut 6 bases from V and 10 bases from J; bases unmatched to any gene: 9. The CDR3 length is 15 residues. Germline lookup yields CDR1 ENHRY and CDR2 SYGVKD. The CDR3 sequence: CAISRGTGDVSPLHF. The CDR3 DNA reads as TGTGCCATCAGCCGGGGGACAGGGGATGTATCACCCCTCCACTTT.

This sequence joins TRBV6-1 and TRBJ2-1; a weak D match, TRBD2 (6 bases). V was cut by 7 bases and J by 3 bases, with 16 bases left in between. There are 15 residues in the CDR3. Per germline, CDR1 MNHNS and CDR2 SASEGT. CDR3: CASTPGLAFYNEQFF. DNA for the CDR3: TGTGCCAGCACCCCCGGGCTAGCGTTCTACAATGAGCAGTTCTTC.

The chain employs TRBV28 and TRBJ2-4, with a tentative D call TRBD2 (5 bases). In germline, CDR1 is MDHEN, CDR2 SYDVKM. The V gene lost 7 bases and the J gene lost 0 bases, with 13 bases spanning the gap. The CDR3 runs 15 residues. CDR3 loop: CASTGRGLAKNIQYF. Written as DNA, the CDR3 is TGTGCCAGCACCGGACGGGGTTTAGCCAAAAACATTCAGTACTTC. The variable domain in full, completed from reference TRBV28 and TRBJ2-4, reads DVKVTQSSRYLVKRTGEKVFLECVQDMDHENMFWYRQDPGLGLRLIYFSYDVKMKEKGDIPEGYSVSREKKERFSLILESASTNQTSMYLCASTGRGLAKNIQYFGAGTRLSVL.

This clonotype has a handful of counts. This chain links TRBV11-2 with TRBJ2-1; D is possibly TRBD1 (5 bases). Trimming removed 3 bases at V and 2 bases at J, with 8 bases between. Germline assignment: CDR1 SGHAT and CDR2 FQNNGV. CDR3 size: 14 residues. The CDR3 sequence: CASSFAGTYNEQFF. The CDR3 nucleotides read TGTGCCAGCAGCTTTGCAGGGACCTACAATGAGCAGTTCTTC.

This clonotype was picked up a small number of times. The chain combines TRBV3-1 with TRBJ2-3, with 8 bases that match TRBD1. The CDR3 covers 17 residues. CDR1 is LGHDT, CDR2 YNNKEL, per germline (reference sequence). V shed 2 bases and J 2 bases; nucleotides not matched to a gene: 9. CDR3 region: CASSQPRQGRHTDTQYF. The CDR3 region has the DNA TGTGCCAGCAGCCAACCCCGACAGGGGCGCCACACAGATACGCAGTATTTT.

V usage is TRBV7-2 and J usage is TRBJ1-2; 9 positions match TRBD1. J lost 2 bases, V lost 5 bases, and 6 bases had no gene match. In germline, CDR1 is SGHTA, CDR2 FQGNSA. This CDR3 is built from 15 residues. CDR3 region: CASSHRTGANYGYTF. The CDR3 region has the DNA TGTGCCAGCAGCCACCGGACAGGGGCCAACTATGGCTACACCTTC.

This chain joins TRBV28 and TRBJ2-1; D could derive from TRBD1 or TRBD2 (5 bases each). Trimming took off 7 bases at V and 5 bases at J, with 12 bases between the two ends. The CDR3 has 13 amino acids. From germline, CDR1 is MDHEN and CDR2 SYDVKM. Written as DNA, the CDR3 is TGTGCCAGCATGGGACCAGTGAACAATGAGCAGTTCTTC. As protein: CASMGPVNNEQFF.

In its sample, this clonotype was seen a few times. The chain recombines TRBV20-1 with TRBJ2-3; the match to TRBD2 covers 14 bases. The germline CDR1 and CDR2 sequences are DFQATT and SNEGSKA (reference sequence). J gave up 9 bases and V 6 bases, and 11 bases lay outside the gene matches. CDR3 length: 15 residues. CDR3 region: CSAPQGLAGAGTQYF. CDR3 in DNA: TGCAGTGCCCCCCAGGGACTAGCGGGAGCAGGCACGCAGTATTTT.

V gene TRBV6-1 combines with J gene TRBJ2-1; TRBD2 agrees at 7 bases. The CDR3 consists of 16 residues. The junction had 12 bases not matched to a gene; V was cut back by 10 bases and J by 0 bases. The germline V gene has CDR1 MNHNS and CDR2 SASEGT. The CDR3 region has the DNA TGTGCCACTCGCCCCACTCTAGCGGCCTCCTACAATGAGCAGTTCTTC. Protein sequence: CATRPTLAASYNEQFF.

This clonotype was detected a few times. The chain joins TRBV11-1 to TRBJ2-1; TRBD2 aligns across 7 bases. This CDR3 is built from 18 residues. Per the germline V gene, CDR1 is SGHAT and CDR2 is FQDESV (reference sequence). The junction had 17 bases not matched to a gene; V was cut back by 8 bases and J by 1 base. The CDR3 coding sequence is TGTGCCAGCGAGAACGGAGTGGTGGCGGGAGTTTCCTACAATGAGCAGTTCTTC. It yields the protein CASENGVVAGVSYNEQFF.

This clonotype was detected a few times. The V and J genes are TRBV7-9 and TRBJ1-1; D is ambiguous. Trimming stripped 1 base from V and 5 bases from J, with 8 bases between. This CDR3 contains 13 residues. The germline gives CDR1 SEHNR, CDR2 FQNEAQ (reference sequence). The CDR3 here is CASSLVITTEAFF. The CDR3 DNA reads as TGTGCCAGCAGCTTAGTCATTACAACTGAAGCTTTCTTT.

This chain connects TRBV12-3 or TRBV12-4 to TRBJ2-7; a possible D gene is TRBD1 (6 bases). Trimming stripped 6 bases from V and 7 bases from J, with 13 bases between. The CDR3 is made up of 12 amino acids. The CDR3 DNA reads as TGTGCCAGCAGCGAAAACAGGGCTGAGCAGTACGTC. Translation: CASSENRAEQYV.

This clonotype was detected a few times. This chain connects TRBV10-3 to TRBJ1-1; D is possibly TRBD1 (6 bases). The CDR3 is 12 residues long. CDR1 and CDR2 from the germline V gene are ENHRY and SYGVKD. Deletions cut 6 bases from V and 6 bases from J, with 11 bases between. In DNA, the CDR3 is TGTGCCATCAGACAGGGAGAGGCTGAAGCTTTCTTT. Translating gives CAIRQGEAEAFF.

There are a few counts of this clonotype. The CDR3 bases are TGTGCCAGCTCACCAACAGGCGTTAGCAATGAAAAACTGTTTTTT. Its protein is CASSPTGVSNEKLFF. The chain uses TRBV18 and TRBJ1-4, with D possibly matching TRBD1 (5 bases). V was cut by 2 bases and J by 5 bases, with 12 bases left in between. CDR3 length: 15 amino acids. Germline loops: CDR1 KGHSH, CDR2 LQKENI. Variable domain in full (rest from reference TRBV18 and TRBJ1-4): NAGVMQNPRHLVRRRGQEARLRCSPMKGHSHVYWYRQLPEEGLKFMVYLQKENIIDESGMPKERFSAEFPKEGPSILRIQQVVRGDSAAYFCASSPTGVSNEKLFFGSGTQLSVL.